A selection of T cell receptor beta chains follows, all from one sample in a study of blood T cell repertoires in COVID-19. Method: immunoSEQ multiplex PCR; TCRdb's copy keeps in-frame clones and lacks some. The data contain 150,000 or so clones, around 92% of them seen just once; the ten biggest clones take up about 5.3%. Input material: peripheral blood. These receptors were collected from a man between 25 and 39 years old with COVID-19, enrolled during active disease. Both conserved end residues are part of each CDR3. Expanded clones are given a class, and other clones once, few, many or no size at all.

V gene	clone size	CDR3 protein
TRBV6-5	-	CASFTGPDTQYF
TRBV27	-	CASSYLAGRGQETQYF
TRBV4-2	-	CASSLGLAGVRDEQYF
TRBV19	-	CASKAGGTDTQYF
TRBV13	-	CASSFFGTENTGELFF
TRBV29-1	-	CSVEDRAEGGALEQYF
TRBV18	-	CASSLGQESNQPQHF
TRBV3-1/TRBV3-2	-	CASSRGGRDYEQYF
TRBV19	-	CASARQGRTGELFF
TRBV7-8	-	CASSYLGRAEDTEAFF
TRBV6-5	-	CASSNRDSSTQYF
TRBV3-1/TRBV3-2	-	CASSQVFRGLRNTEAFF
TRBV10-3	-	CAISGASGGQETQYF
TRBV5-5	-	CASSPNGDRVQEKLFF
TRBV13	once	CASSLAGANYGYTF
TRBV6-6	-	CASSYDPTYEQYF
TRBV7-9	-	CASSSDRYYSNQPQHF
TRBV4-2	-	CASSQRDAGELFF
TRBV30	-	CASTGAYLRSTEAFF
TRBV3-1/TRBV3-2	-	CASSHRAEKLFF
TRBV11-2	-	CASSLGSVSGSGEQFF
TRBV30	-	CAWSADRDVELFF
TRBV3-1/TRBV3-2	-	CASSQDADRGLQPQHF
TRBV5-4	few	CASSLSVDNEQFF
TRBV5-6	-	CASRLTGPTNEKLFF
TRBV24-1	-	CATSDGLGRGRRETQYF
TRBV7-3	-	CASSPDLVGNEQFF
TRBV6-5	-	CASSYRGSNQPQHF
TRBV28	-	CASSHPDSSNQPQHF
TRBV28	-	CASSFRGPFSYTF
TRBV6-6	-	CASSYGSQGNYGYTF
TRBV27	-	CASSSGTSGRARTNEQFF
TRBV7-9	-	CASSPPGLAGATYEQYF
TRBV2	-	CASIPDSSLTALHF
TRBV6-5	-	CASSPGINEQFF
TRBV18	-	CASSPMNTGELFF
TRBV3-1/TRBV3-2	-	CASSQEAANYGYTF
TRBV15	-	CATSRDRGPTGDEQFF
TRBV27	-	CASSPGTGHRTSTDTQYF
TRBV7-9	-	CASSRQSNTEAFF
TRBV9	-	CASRPSTGGPRYEQYF
TRBV30	-	CAWSGGGNSNQPQHF